The 20 T cell receptor beta chains in this list originate from one sample, sequenced in a study of T-cell memory formation after mild COVID-19. TCRdb itself ran the 5' RACE reads through MiXCR, one entry per CDR3 protein. The repertoire holds 400,000 to 500,000 distinct CDR3 sequences, with 20% as singletons. Sample: PBMCs or a T cell subset sorted from them (not recorded which). The receptors shown here come from an adult woman who had mild COVID-19 (a few samples of this study predate the infection). Cell type and time point are not known.

The chain recombines TRBV5-1 with TRBJ2-1; the D gene is possibly TRBD2 (6 bases). This CDR3 has 16 amino acids. The germline CDR1 and CDR2 sequences are SGHRS and YFSETQ. The ends were cut back, 4 bases at V and 5 bases at J, with 19 bases in the middle. CDR3 sequence (DNA): TGCGCCAGCAGCCCGGTGGCGAGCGGGCGAAACAATGAGCAGTTCTTC. Translating it yields CASSPVASGRNNEQFF.

V usage is TRBV25-1 and J usage is TRBJ2-7; 7 bases are shared with TRBD2. Germline V lookup: CDR1 MGHDK, CDR2 SYGVNS. The CDR3 sequence is 15 residues long. The V and J ends lost 2 bases and 5 bases, in that order; junction bases with no gene match: 9. The CDR3 DNA reads TGTGCCAGCAGTGAAGGGGCGGGAGCGAGCAACGAGCAGTACTTC. It yields the protein CASSEGAGASNEQYF.

The chain couples TRBV7-2 to TRBJ1-3, with D tentatively TRBD1 (5 bases). Trimming pared 1 base from V and 7 bases from J, leaving 14 bases between. The germline V gene encodes CDR1 SGHTA and CDR2 FQGNSA. The CDR3 has 15 residues. CDR3 sequence (DNA): TGTGCCAGCAGCTTAGGGGACGCGTCGTTCAACACCATATATTTT. It encodes CASSLGDASFNTIYF.

In its sample, this clonotype was seen once. The genes are TRBV27 and TRBJ2-7, with D perhaps TRBD2 (6 bases). The CDR3 sequence is 16 residues long. V was cut by 4 bases and J by 5 bases, with 21 bases left in between. From germline, CDR1 is MNHEY and CDR2 SMNVEV (reference sequence). As DNA, the CDR3 is TGTGCCAGCAGTTCCATCCGTGTCGGAGGGTTGGACGAGCAGTACTTC. The encoded protein is CASSSIRVGGLDEQYF.

This clonotype showed up just a few times. The chain is built from TRBV10-3 and TRBJ1-2, with TRBD1 matching 7 bases. There are 14 residues in the CDR3. The V gene end was trimmed by 2 bases and the J gene end by 4 bases; junction bases not matched to a gene: 4. CDR1 and CDR2 from the germline V gene are ENHRY and SYGVKD. The CDR3 DNA sequence: TGTGCCATCAGTGAGAAGGGGGCTGGCTATGGCTACACCTTC. Encoded protein: CAISEKGAGYGYTF.

The V gene is TRBV7-2, the J gene TRBJ1-1, with D possibly matching TRBD1 (5 bases). V lost 5 bases and J lost 0, with 13 bases in between. This CDR3 is built from 15 residues. Per the germline V gene, CDR1 is SGHTA and CDR2 is FQGNSA. Written as DNA, the CDR3 is TGTGCCAGCAGCCCAAATGGGGGGGTGAACACTGAAGCTTTCTTT. Encoded protein: CASSPNGGVNTEAFF.

The rearrangement links TRBV30 to TRBJ1-1, with D perhaps TRBD1 (6 bases). V was clipped by 6 bases and J by 0 bases, with 11 bases between them. The CDR3 runs to 13 residues. Germline V CDR1 and CDR2: GTSNPN, SVGIG (reference sequence). CDR3 loop: CACHPGVNTEAFF. The CDR3 DNA reads TGTGCCTGTCACCCAGGGGTGAACACTGAAGCTTTCTTT.

In its sample, this clonotype was seen a few times. The chain has TRBV6-5 and TRBJ2-1; D is undetermined. Germline lookup yields CDR1 MNHEY and CDR2 SVGAGI. Trimming cost V 0 bases and J 0 bases, with 9 bases left between them. This CDR3 region has 16 residues. The CDR3 nucleotides are TGTGCCAGCAGTTACTCCATAAGTTCCTCCTACAATGAGCAGTTCTTC. This encodes CASSYSISSSYNEQFF.

The rearrangement uses TRBV6-4 and TRBJ1-5; 10 bases align to TRBD1. The CDR3 consists of 17 residues. The V gene end was trimmed by 4 bases and the J gene end by 0 bases; junction bases not matched to a gene: 6. Germline V gives CDR1 MRHNA, CDR2 SNTAGT. For the CDR3, the DNA is TGTGCCAGCAGTGTCTGGACAGGGGGACTTAGCAATCAGCCCCAGCATTTT. As protein: CASSVWTGGLSNQPQHF.

This clonotype has a handful of counts. The V gene is TRBV12-3 or TRBV12-4, the J gene TRBJ2-3, with 8 bases lining up with TRBD2. CDR3 length: 15 residues. The ends lost 2 bases at V and 4 bases at J; junction bases unmatched: 5. CDR3 in amino acids: CASSLLAGNADTQYF. CDR3 nucleotides: TGTGCCAGCAGTTTATTAGCGGGAAACGCAGATACGCAGTATTTT.

The chain employs TRBV20-1 and TRBJ1-2; no clear D gene. Looked up from germline, CDR1 is DFQATT and CDR2 is SNEGSKA (reference sequence). V lost 2 bases and J 4 bases, leaving 26 bases between the germline ends. The length of the CDR3 is 18 residues. CDR3 protein: CSARMRPTDPQTGYGYTF. The CDR3 DNA sequence: TGCAGTGCTAGAATGAGACCCACAGACCCACAGACCGGCTATGGCTACACCTTC.

This clonotype was counted between two and nine times. The J gene is TRBJ2-2, the V gene TRBV7-3; D is possibly TRBD1 or TRBD2 (6 bases each). Per germline, CDR1 SGHTA and CDR2 FQGTGA. V was pared by 1 base and J by 4 bases, with 16 bases between. This CDR3 spans 17 amino acids. The CDR3 nucleotides read TGTGCCAGCAGCTTAAGGTCTGGGGGGCTCTCCACCGGGGAGCTGTTTTTT. Its translation is CASSLRSGGLSTGELFF.

The chain employs TRBV24-1 and TRBJ2-3; the D is unclear. The germline CDR1 and CDR2 sequences are KGHDR and SFDVKD. The CDR3 consists of 15 residues. The V and J ends lost 3 bases and 6 bases respectively, with 15 bases between them. The DNA for the CDR3 is TGTGCCACCAGTGATCCCCGCCGGGTATCGGATACGCAGTATTTT. Amino acid sequence: CATSDPRRVSDTQYF.

V gene TRBV5-1 combines with J gene TRBJ2-1; 9 bases match TRBD2. CDR1 and CDR2 (germline): SGHRS, YFSETQ. The CDR3 has 18 amino acids. The V segment lost 4 bases and the J segment 0 bases; nucleotides outside the gene matches: 11. CDR3 nucleotide sequence: TGCGCCAGCAGCAGCTCCTATCCGGGACTAGCCTCCTACAATGAGCAGTTCTTC. This translates into CASSSSYPGLASYNEQFF.

This rearrangement joins TRBV29-1 to TRBJ2-3; unclear D gene. This CDR3 is built from 13 residues. The germline V gene encodes CDR1 SQVTM and CDR2 ANQGSEA. Trimming pared 7 bases from V and 3 bases from J, leaving 14 bases between. The CDR3 protein is CSGDLSGTDTQYF. The CDR3 DNA reads TGCAGCGGTGACCTATCCGGGACAGATACGCAGTATTTT.

The V call is TRBV7-9, the J call TRBJ1-5; no reliable D call. There are 14 residues in the CDR3. In germline, CDR1 is SEHNR, CDR2 FQNEAQ (reference sequence). Trimming pared 1 base from V and 6 bases from J, leaving 10 bases between. This chain's CDR3 is CASSLEAGAQPQHF. The CDR3 coding sequence is TGTGCCAGCAGCTTAGAGGCAGGCGCTCAGCCCCAGCATTTT.

This clonotype was found a few times. This chain joins TRBV23-1 and TRBJ2-5; D might be TRBD1 (5 bases). TRBV23-1 is given ORF status, its function remaining uncertain. CDR3 length equals 14 residues. The V end was cut by 3 bases, the J end by 3 bases, with 11 bases between. In DNA form, the CDR3 reads TGCGCCAGCAGTCAGTCGGACAAAAAAGAGACCCAGTACTTC. The encoded protein is CASSQSDKKETQYF.

The chain recombines TRBV3-1 with TRBJ1-1; possible D gene TRBD1, 5 bases. CDR3 length equals 15 residues. Germline V gene lookup returns CDR1 LGHDT and CDR2 YNNKEL (reference sequence). The V and J ends lost 2 bases and 0 bases respectively, with 10 bases between them. The CDR3 sequence: CASSQTGRLNTEAFF. CDR3 nucleotides: TGTGCCAGCAGCCAAACGGGACGGCTGAACACTGAAGCTTTCTTT. The full variable domain, in which reference TRBV3-1 and TRBJ1-1 provide the parts outside the CDR3, is DTAVSQTPKYLVTQMGNDKSIKCEQNLGHDTMYWYKQDSKKFLKIMFSYNNKELIINETVPNRFSPKSPDKAHLNLHINSLELGDSAVYFCASSQTGRLNTEAFFGQGTRLTVV.

This clonotype was observed a handful of times. The V gene is TRBV20-1, the J gene TRBJ2-1; no firm D call. The germline V and J ends were trimmed by 3 bases and 5 bases, with 8 bases remaining between them. Germline V gene data show CDR1 as DFQATT and CDR2 as SNEGSKA (reference sequence). This CDR3 is 12 amino acids long. The CDR3 protein is CSASRRNNEQFF. DNA of the CDR3: TGCAGTGCTAGTAGGCGGAACAATGAGCAGTTCTTC.

This clonotype was seen ten or more times. J is TRBJ2-7 and V is TRBV5-1; the match to TRBD1 covers 10 bases. The CDR3 covers 16 residues. V dropped 4 bases and J dropped 5; count of bases not matched to a gene: 12. Germline V gives CDR1 SGHRS, CDR2 YFSETQ. CDR3 loop: CASSPDSPGTGDEQYF. The DNA for the CDR3 is TGCGCCAGCAGCCCGGACAGTCCCGGGACAGGGGACGAGCAGTACTTC.